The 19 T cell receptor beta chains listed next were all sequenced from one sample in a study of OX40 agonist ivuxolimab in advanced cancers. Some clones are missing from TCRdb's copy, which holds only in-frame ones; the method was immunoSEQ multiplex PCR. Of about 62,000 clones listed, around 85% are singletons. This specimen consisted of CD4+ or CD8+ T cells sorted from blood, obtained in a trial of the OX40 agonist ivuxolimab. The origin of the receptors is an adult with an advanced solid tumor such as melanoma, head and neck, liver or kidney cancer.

CDR3 in DNA: TGTGCCAGCAGCCTGGGACTGGACTACGAGCAGTACTTC. Its protein is CASSLGLDYEQYF. This chain connects TRBV27 to TRBJ2-5, with D possibly TRBD2 on 6 matching bases. With the DNA end fitting TRBJ2-7 better, the J assignment may be wrong. The CDR3 consists of 13 residues. Per germline, CDR1 MNHEY and CDR2 SMNVEV (reference sequence).

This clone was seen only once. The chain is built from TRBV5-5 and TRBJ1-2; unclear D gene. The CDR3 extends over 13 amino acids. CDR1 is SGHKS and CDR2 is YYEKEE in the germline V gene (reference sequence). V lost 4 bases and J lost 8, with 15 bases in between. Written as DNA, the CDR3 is TGTGCCAGCAGCCCCACGGGCGGGATCGGCTACACCTTC. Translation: CASSPTGGIGYTF.

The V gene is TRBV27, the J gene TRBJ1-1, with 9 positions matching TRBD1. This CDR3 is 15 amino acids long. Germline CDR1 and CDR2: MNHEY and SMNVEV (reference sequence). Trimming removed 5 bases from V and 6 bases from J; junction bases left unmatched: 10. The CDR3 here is CASSPTRDRDSEAFF. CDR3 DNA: TGTGCCAGCAGTCCGACCCGGGACAGGGACTCTGAAGCTTTCTTT.

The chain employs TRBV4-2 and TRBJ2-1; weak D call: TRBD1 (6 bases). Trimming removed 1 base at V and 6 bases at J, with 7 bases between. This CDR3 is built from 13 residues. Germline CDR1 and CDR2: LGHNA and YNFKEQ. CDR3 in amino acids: CASSQVGGNEQFF. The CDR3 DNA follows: TGTGCCAGCAGCCAAGTAGGGGGCAATGAGCAGTTCTTC.

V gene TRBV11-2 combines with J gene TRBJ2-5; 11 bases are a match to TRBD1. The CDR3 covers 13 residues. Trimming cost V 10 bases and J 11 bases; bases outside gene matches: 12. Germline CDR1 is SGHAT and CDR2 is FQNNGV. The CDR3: CATRTGGSGEQYF. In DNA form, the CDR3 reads TGTGCCACACGGACAGGGGGCTCGGGTGAGCAGTACTTC.

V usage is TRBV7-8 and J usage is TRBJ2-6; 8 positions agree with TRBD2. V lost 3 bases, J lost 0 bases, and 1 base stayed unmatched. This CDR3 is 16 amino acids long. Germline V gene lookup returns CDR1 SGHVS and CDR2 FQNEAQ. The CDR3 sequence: CASSFGGGSGANVLTF. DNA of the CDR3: TGTGCCAGCAGCTTCGGGGGGGGCTCTGGGGCCAACGTCCTGACTTTC.

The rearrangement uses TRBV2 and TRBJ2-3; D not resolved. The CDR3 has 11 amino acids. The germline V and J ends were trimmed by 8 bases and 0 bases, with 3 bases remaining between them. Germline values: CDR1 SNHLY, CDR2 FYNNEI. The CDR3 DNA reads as TGTGCCAGCTTTAGCACAGATACGCAGTATTTT. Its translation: CASFSTDTQYF.

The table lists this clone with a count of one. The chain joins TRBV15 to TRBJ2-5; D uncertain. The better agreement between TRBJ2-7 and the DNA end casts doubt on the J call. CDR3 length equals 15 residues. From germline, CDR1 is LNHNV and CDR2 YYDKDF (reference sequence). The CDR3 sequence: CATSREQPGAYEQYF. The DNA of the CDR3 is TGTGCCACCAGCAGAGAGCAGCCCGGCGCCTACGAGCAGTACTTC.

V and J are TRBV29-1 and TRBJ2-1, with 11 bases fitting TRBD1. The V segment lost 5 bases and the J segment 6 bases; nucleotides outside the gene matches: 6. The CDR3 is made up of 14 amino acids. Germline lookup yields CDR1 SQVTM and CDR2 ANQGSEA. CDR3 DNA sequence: TGCAGCGTTATCCGAGGGACAGGGGGCAATGAGCAGTTCTTC. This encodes CSVIRGTGGNEQFF.

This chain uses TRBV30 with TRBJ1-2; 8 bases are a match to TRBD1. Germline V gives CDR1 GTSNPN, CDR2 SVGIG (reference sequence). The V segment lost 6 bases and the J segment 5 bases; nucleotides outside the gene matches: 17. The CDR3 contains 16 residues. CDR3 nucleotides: TGTGCCTGTACGAACCCTTTGGGGACAGGAGCTTATGGCTACACCTTC. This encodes CACTNPLGTGAYGYTF. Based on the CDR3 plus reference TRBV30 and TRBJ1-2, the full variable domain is SQTIHQWPATLVQPVGSPLSLECTVEGTSNPNLYWYRQAAGRGLQLLFYSVGIGQISSEVPQNLSASRPQDRQFILSSKKLLLSDSGFYLCACTNPLGTGAYGYTFGSGTRLTVV.

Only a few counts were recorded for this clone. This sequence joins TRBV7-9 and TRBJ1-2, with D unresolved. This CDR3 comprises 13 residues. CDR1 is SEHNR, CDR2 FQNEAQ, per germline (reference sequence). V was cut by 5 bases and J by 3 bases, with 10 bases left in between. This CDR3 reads CASSPREDYGYTF. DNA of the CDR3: TGTGCCAGCAGCCCGAGGGAGGACTATGGCTACACCTTC.

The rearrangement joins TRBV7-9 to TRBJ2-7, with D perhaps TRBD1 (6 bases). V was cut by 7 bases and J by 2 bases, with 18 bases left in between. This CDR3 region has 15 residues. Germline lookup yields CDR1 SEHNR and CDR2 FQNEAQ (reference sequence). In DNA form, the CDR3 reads TGTGCCAGCACAGGACAGAACCAACCTACCTACGAGCAGTACTTC. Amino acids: CASTGQNQPTYEQYF.

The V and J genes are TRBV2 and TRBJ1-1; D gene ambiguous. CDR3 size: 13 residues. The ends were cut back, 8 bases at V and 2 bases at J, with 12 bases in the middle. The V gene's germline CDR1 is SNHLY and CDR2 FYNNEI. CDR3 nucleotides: TGTGCCAGCTTGGCGAATCTTAACACTGAAGCTTTCTTT. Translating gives CASLANLNTEAFF.

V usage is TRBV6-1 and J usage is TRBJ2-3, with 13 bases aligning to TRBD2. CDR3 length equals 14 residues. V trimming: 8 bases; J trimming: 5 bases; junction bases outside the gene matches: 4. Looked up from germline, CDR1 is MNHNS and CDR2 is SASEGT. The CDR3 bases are TGTGCCAGCGGACTAGCGGGAGTTGTAGATACGCAGTATTTT. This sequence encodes CASGLAGVVDTQYF.

CDR3 coding DNA: TGTGCCTGGACAGAGAATAGCAATCAGCCCCAGCATTTT. This translates into CAWTENSNQPQHF. The chain carries TRBV30 and TRBJ1-5; D remains ambiguous. The CDR3 has 13 residues. V was cut by 4 bases and J by 0 bases, with 7 bases left in between. Per the germline V gene, CDR1 is GTSNPN and CDR2 is SVGIG (reference sequence). The complete variable domain, with remaining parts taken from reference TRBV30 and TRBJ1-5, reads SQTIHQWPATLVQPVGSPLSLECTVEGTSNPNLYWYRQAAGRGLQLLFYSVGIGQISSEVPQNLSASRPQDRQFILSSKKLLLSDSGFYLCAWTENSNQPQHFGDGTRLSIL.

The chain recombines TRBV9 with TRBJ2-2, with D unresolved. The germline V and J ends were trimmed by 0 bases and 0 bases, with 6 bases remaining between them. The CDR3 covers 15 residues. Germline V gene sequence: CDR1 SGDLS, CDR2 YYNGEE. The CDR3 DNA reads TGTGCCAGCAGCGTAGACGGAGCGAACACCGGGGAGCTGTTTTTT. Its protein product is CASSVDGANTGELFF.

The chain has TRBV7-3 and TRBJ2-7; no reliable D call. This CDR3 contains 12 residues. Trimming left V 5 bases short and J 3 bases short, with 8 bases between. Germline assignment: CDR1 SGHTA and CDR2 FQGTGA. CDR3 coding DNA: TGTGCCAGCAGCCCTGGGTTCTACGAGCAGTACTTC. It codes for CASSPGFYEQYF.

The CDR3 DNA reads TGTGCCAGTAGTAGGGAAATAACAGGGATCTATGGCTACACCTTC. It is translated as CASSREITGIYGYTF. V and J are TRBV19 and TRBJ1-2, with D tentatively TRBD1 (6 bases). There are 15 residues in the CDR3. Germline lookup yields CDR1 LNHDA and CDR2 SQIVND (reference sequence). Trimming left V 4 bases short and J 4 bases short, with 16 bases between.

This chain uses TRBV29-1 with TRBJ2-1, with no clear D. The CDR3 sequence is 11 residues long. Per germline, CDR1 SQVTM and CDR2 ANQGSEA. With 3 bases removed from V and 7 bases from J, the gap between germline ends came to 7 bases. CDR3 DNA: TGCAGCGTTGAGTTTGCTAATGAGCAGTTCTTC. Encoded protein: CSVEFANEQFF.